This T cell receptor beta chain was retrieved from a study of blood T cell repertoires in COVID-19. Study overall: The analysed material was cDNA or gDNA that came from T cells, B-cell-depleted T cells, or PBMCs.

Patients of the Seattle cohort, enrolled during active infection, were followed longitudinally. This table comes from immunoSEQ multiplex PCR, and its TCRdb copy is limited to in-frame clones, with some not included. The data hold a few hundred thousand clones, with roughly 86% observed a single time. Germline V CDR1 and CDR2: SGHTA, FQGNSA. V lost 5 bases and J lost 5, with 19 bases in between. The CDR3 consists of 17 residues. The receptor's source is a woman aged 55-75 years with COVID-19, enrolled during active disease. The specimen sequenced was peripheral blood. J is TRBJ1-6 and V is TRBV7-2; perhaps TRBD1 as D (6 bases). CDR3 residues: CASSRGGPTSNNSPLHF. The CDR3 DNA is TGTGCCAGCAGCCGGGGGGGCCCCACAAGCAATAATTCACCCCTCCACTTT.